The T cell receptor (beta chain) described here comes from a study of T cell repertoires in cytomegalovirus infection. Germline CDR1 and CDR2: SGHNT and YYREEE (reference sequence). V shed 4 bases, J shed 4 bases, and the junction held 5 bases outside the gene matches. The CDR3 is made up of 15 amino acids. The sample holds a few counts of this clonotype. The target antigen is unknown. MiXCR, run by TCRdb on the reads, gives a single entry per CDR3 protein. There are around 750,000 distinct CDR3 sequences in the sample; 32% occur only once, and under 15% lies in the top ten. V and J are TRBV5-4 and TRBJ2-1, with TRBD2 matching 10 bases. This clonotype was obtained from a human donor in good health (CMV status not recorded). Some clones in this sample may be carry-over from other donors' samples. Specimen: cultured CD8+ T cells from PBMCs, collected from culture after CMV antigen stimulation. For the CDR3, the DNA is TGTGCCAGCAGCACCGGGACTAGCGAGTACAATGAGCAGTTCTTC. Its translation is CASSTGTSEYNEQFF.